This T cell receptor (beta chain) was identified during a study of control samples from healthy donors and cancer patients. Assay used: immunoSEQ multiplex PCR; TCRdb lists only in-frame clones, some missing. The sample shows 140,000 to 150,000 clones, about nine tenths of them seen only once. In its sample, this clone was seen a few times. Germline CDR1 reads MNHEY; CDR2 reads SVGAGI. CDR3 length equals 13 residues. V gave up 7 bases and J gave up 6 bases, with 15 bases separating them. The chain uses TRBV6-5 and TRBJ1-2; perhaps TRBD1 as D (5 bases). The source of this sequence is a man younger than 40 in good health. Sequences were obtained from blood. CDR3 loop: CASTERGRDGYTF. The CDR3 bases are TGTGCCAGCACCGAAAGGGGAAGGGATGGCTACACCTTC.